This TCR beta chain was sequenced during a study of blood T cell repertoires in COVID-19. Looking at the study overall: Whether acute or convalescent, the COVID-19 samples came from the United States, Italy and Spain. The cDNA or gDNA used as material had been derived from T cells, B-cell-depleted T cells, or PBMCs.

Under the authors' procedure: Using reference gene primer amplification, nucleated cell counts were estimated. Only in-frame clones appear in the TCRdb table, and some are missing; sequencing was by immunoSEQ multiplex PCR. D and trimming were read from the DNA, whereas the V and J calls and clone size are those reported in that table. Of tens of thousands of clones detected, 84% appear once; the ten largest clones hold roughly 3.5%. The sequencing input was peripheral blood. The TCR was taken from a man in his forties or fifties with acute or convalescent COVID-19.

The CDR3 spells CASSLDRVDRSKNIQYF. The CDR3 bases are TGTGCCAGCAGCCTAGACAGGGTCGATCGGTCCAAAAACATTCAGTACTTC. This chain joins TRBV7-9 and TRBJ2-4; 7 bases align to TRBD1. Unmatched junction bases numbered 12, after V lost 5 bases and J lost 2 bases. The CDR3 is made up of 17 amino acids. In germline, CDR1 is SEHNR, CDR2 FQNEAQ (reference sequence). The variable domain in full, completed from reference TRBV7-9 and TRBJ2-4, reads DTGVSQNPRHKITKRGQNVTFRCDPISEHNRLYWYRQTLGQGPEFLTYFQNEAQLEKSRLLSDRFSAERPKGSFSTLEIQRTEQGDSAMYLCASSLDRVDRSKNIQYFGAGTRLSVL.